This TCR beta chain appears in the sequencing data of a study of molecular identifiers for immune sequencing clone quantification. Study conclusions and caveats: Over 97% of effector molecules, yet under 1% of naive-cell molecules, were held by clones above 20 RNA copies. Spiked Jurkat TCR RNA from one cell was reportedly detectable among approximately 1 million naive cells.

Isolation of naive CD8 T cells was achieved by sorting on a CD8+CD4-CCR7+CD45RA+ phenotype. V was shortened by 6 bases and J by 1 base, with 14 bases between the two germline ends. Germline V CDR1 and CDR2: SEHNR, FQNEAQ (reference sequence). There are 15 residues in the CDR3. This clonotype appeared a few times. Its antigen remains unknown. The authors built bulk TCR libraries by previously described methods with listed TCR primers. TCRdb called the PCR reads again in MiXCR, with one record for every CDR3 protein. In the table there are about 320,000 distinct CDR3 sequences, 20% to 25% of which are singletons.

This chain joins TRBV7-9 and TRBJ2-3; no definite D call. What was sequenced was naive CD8+ T cells from blood, with Jurkat cell RNA spiked in. Noted subset: FACS-sorted CD8+CD4-CCR7+CD45RA+ naive T cells. This TCR was recovered from a human donor in good health. Some libraries in this study had Jurkat cell RNA spiked in. The CDR3, as DNA: TGTGCCAGCAGAACTAACGAGCTCCGCACAGATACGCAGTATTTT. This gives the protein CASRTNELRTDTQYF. Combining the CDR3 with reference TRBV7-9 and TRBJ2-3 gives the whole variable domain DTGVSQNPRHKITKRGQNVTFRCDPISEHNRLYWYRQTLGQGPEFLTYFQNEAQLEKSRLLSDRFSAERPKGSFSTLEIQRTEQGDSAMYLCASRTNELRTDTQYFGPGTRLTVL.